This T cell receptor (beta chain) was captured by sequencing in a study of yellow fever vaccine responses in identical twins. Trimming pared 6 bases from V and 0 bases from J, leaving 17 bases between. CDR1 MNHNS and CDR2 SASEGT come from the germline V gene. CDR3 size: 16 residues. TCRdb itself ran the RT-PCR reads through MiXCR, one entry per CDR3 protein. The data show 20,000 or so distinct CDR3 sequences, around 72% seen once. The source material was T cells from blood (PBMCs), unsorted or a sorted subset (not recorded which), sampled before or after yellow fever vaccination (not recorded which). The sequence came from a young woman who received the yellow fever vaccine. The V and J genes are TRBV6-1 and TRBJ1-2, with D possibly matching TRBD1 (6 bases). The CDR3 is CASSKRQDPANYGYTF. The CDR3 DNA reads TGTGCCAGCAGCAAGAGACAGGACCCCGCTAACTATGGCTACACCTTC.